The 9 T cell receptor beta chains below all came from one sample that was sequenced in a study of molecular identifiers for immune sequencing clone quantification. TCRdb redid the calling of the PCR reads with MiXCR, one entry per CDR3 protein. The table has about 330,000 distinct CDR3 sequences, 24% seen once. Sequences were obtained from naive CD8+ T cells from blood, with Jurkat cell RNA spiked in. The subset was: FACS-sorted CD8+CD4-CCR7+CD45RA+ naive T cells. The receptors originated from a human donor in good health. Some libraries in this study had Jurkat cell RNA spiked in.

This clonotype was counted many times. The V call is TRBV29-1, the J call TRBJ2-2; TRBD2 agrees at 10 bases. Germline V gives CDR1 SQVTM, CDR2 ANQGSEA. Trimming at V came to 6 bases and at J to 6 bases, leaving 10 bases not matched to a gene. The CDR3 covers 15 residues. The DNA of the CDR3 is TGCAGCGTCCAACCGAGCGGGAGGGCCGCCGGGGAGCTGTTTTTT. This translates into CSVQPSGRAAGELFF.

The rearrangement uses TRBV5-6 and TRBJ2-3; 7 nucleotides line up with TRBD1. V trimming: 1 base; J trimming: 4 bases; junction bases outside the gene matches: 3. Germline V gives CDR1 SGHDT, CDR2 YYEEEE. The CDR3 is 14 amino acids. CDR3 sequence reads: CASSLTDRADTQYF. The CDR3 bases are TGTGCCAGCAGCTTGACCGACAGGGCAGATACGCAGTATTTT.

This clonotype was detected once. One junction end disagrees with the germline gene, perhaps due to a read error. The CDR3 here is CASSLDVGFTEALF. The CDR3 DNA reads as TGCGCCAGCAGCTTGGATGTGGGATTCACTGAAGCTCTCTTT. The chain has TRBV5-1 and TRBJ1-1; D remains unclear. Germline values: CDR1 SGHRS, CDR2 YFSETQ. This CDR3 has 14 residues.

The V and J genes are TRBV11-2 and TRBJ1-1, with D maybe TRBD1 (6 bases). The CDR3 covers 14 residues. The germline V and J ends were trimmed by 5 bases and 5 bases, with 15 bases remaining between them. Germline-derived CDR1 and CDR2 are SGHAT and FQNNGV. DNA of the CDR3: TGTGCCAGCAGCATGGACAGTTTCGATACTGAAGCTTTCTTT. Amino acid sequence: CASSMDSFDTEAFF.

The DNA of the CDR3 is TGTGCCAGTAGTATTGTTTCTAGCGGGAGGTCCGATTTCGGATTATTCTACGAGCAGTACTTC. Residues: CASSIVSSGRSDFGLFYEQYF. The rearrangement joins TRBV19 to TRBJ2-7, with 11 bases identical to TRBD2. Per the germline V gene, CDR1 is LNHDA and CDR2 is SQIVND (reference sequence). The CDR3 is made up of 21 amino acids. After removal of 3 bases from V and 3 bases from J, the junction contained 22 bases not matched to a gene.

This clonotype was recorded many times. This chain connects TRBV7-9 to TRBJ1-1, with a weak D call TRBD1 (6 bases). Germline V CDR1 and CDR2: SEHNR, FQNEAQ (reference sequence). The CDR3 length is 13 residues. V lost 5 bases to trimming and J lost 6 bases, with 13 bases between them. The CDR3 loop is CASSTGRSSEAFF. CDR3 DNA: TGTGCCAGCAGCACAGGGAGGTCATCTGAAGCTTTCTTT.

The V and J genes are TRBV30 and TRBJ2-2, with a tentative D call TRBD2 (5 bases). Germline CDR1 and CDR2: GTSNPN and SVGIG (reference sequence). CDR3 size: 15 residues. Deletions cut 5 bases from V and 3 bases from J, with 16 bases between. The CDR3 loop reads CAWYPTGVYTGELFF. Here the CDR3 DNA reads TGTGCCTGGTACCCCACCGGGGTCTACACCGGGGAGCTGTTTTTT.

About this clonotype itself: An end of the junction differs from the germline gene, which may be a read error. The chain has TRBV29-1 and TRBJ1-1; D ambiguous. This CDR3 comprises 13 residues. CDR1 and CDR2 from the germline V gene are SQVTM and ANQGSEA. CDR3 amino acids: CSVEDQGISEALF. The CDR3 nucleotides are TGCAGCGTTGAAGATCAAGGGATCTCTGAGGCTCTCTTT.

This clonotype was recorded a few times. The chain carries TRBV7-9 and TRBJ2-5; D uncertain. CDR1 and CDR2 (germline): SEHNR, FQNEAQ (reference sequence). This CDR3 region has 15 residues. V lost 5 bases, J lost 3 bases, and 16 bases lay in between. CDR3 residues: CASSPPVGEEETQYF. DNA of the CDR3: TGTGCCAGCAGCCCCCCCGTGGGTGAGGAAGAGACCCAGTACTTC.